Below, 23 T cell receptor beta chains from the same sample are listed, as sequenced in a study of blood T cell repertoires in COVID-19. The repertoire was sequenced with immunoSEQ multiplex PCR; TCRdb's copy has only in-frame clones and lacks some. The sample lists fewer than 250,000 clones; approximately 90% were seen once. The sequenced material came from peripheral blood. Receptor source: a man in his forties with acute or convalescent COVID-19.

V usage is TRBV19 and J usage is TRBJ2-7; 7 bases are a match to TRBD1. The CDR3 covers 15 residues. Looked up from germline, CDR1 is LNHDA and CDR2 is SQIVND (reference sequence). The trim removed 5 bases at V and 2 bases at J, leaving 9 bases unmatched. CDR3 sequence: CASSVTGVDPYEQYF. The CDR3 coding sequence is TGTGCCAGTAGTGTTACAGGGGTAGACCCCTACGAGCAGTACTTC.

The chain is built from TRBV24-1 and TRBJ2-3; perhaps TRBD2 as D (6 bases). V was shortened by 7 bases and J by 4 bases, with 20 bases between the two germline ends. CDR3 length equals 16 residues. Germline values: CDR1 KGHDR, CDR2 SFDVKD. DNA for the CDR3: TGTGCCACCAGCGCCGGGGGAGAGGAATTCGCAGATACGCAGTATTTT. Its translation is CATSAGGEEFADTQYF.

In this sample, this clone turned up once. V usage is TRBV3-1 (or the pseudogene TRBV3-2) and J usage is TRBJ1-2; unclear D gene. The CDR3 totals 18 residues. Trimming shortened V by 0 bases and J by 7 bases, and 24 bases separated the two germline ends. From germline, CDR1 is LGHDT and CDR2 YNNKEL (reference sequence). CDR3 coding DNA: TGTGCCAGCAGCCAAGATTCCGGTCTACAGTGGTCTGGGCGTGGCTACACCTTC. Protein product: CASSQDSGLQWSGRGYTF.

The chain joins TRBV5-8 to TRBJ1-1; 11 bases align to TRBD1. CDR1 and CDR2 (germline): SGHTS, YDEGEE. V lost 4 bases, J lost 2 bases, and 10 bases stayed unmatched. This CDR3 spans 17 amino acids. CDR3 sequence reads: CASSQGTGGPRNTEAFF. The DNA of the CDR3 is TGTGCCAGCAGCCAAGGGACAGGGGGTCCGCGAAACACTGAAGCTTTCTTT.

This clone was seen more than once but under ten times. The chain carries TRBV29-1 and TRBJ2-7, with 10 bases that match TRBD2. The V segment lost 6 bases and the J segment 3 bases; nucleotides outside the gene matches: 11. In germline, CDR1 is SQVTM, CDR2 ANQGSEA. The CDR3 sequence is 15 residues long. DNA for the CDR3: TGCAGCGTAGAATCAAGCGGGAGGGGAGGCTACGAGCAGTACTTC. Its translation: CSVESSGRGGYEQYF.

This clone has a single count. V and J are TRBV19 and TRBJ1-5; a weak D match, TRBD1 (5 bases). The CDR3 spans 16 residues. Trimming shortened V by 2 bases and J by 4 bases, and 15 bases separated the two germline ends. CDR1 and CDR2 from the germline V gene are LNHDA and SQIVND (reference sequence). The CDR3 is CASSILSGGRNQPQHF. CDR3 coding DNA: TGTGCCAGTAGTATATTGTCGGGGGGAAGGAATCAGCCCCAGCATTTT.

The chain has TRBV2 and TRBJ2-3; TRBD2 agrees at 10 bases. V lost 7 bases, J lost 4 bases, and 8 bases stayed unmatched. CDR3 length: 15 amino acids. CDR1 is SNHLY, CDR2 FYNNEI, per germline. For the CDR3, the DNA is TGTGCCAGCAACCTTAGCGGGGGGCCCCCAGATACGCAGTATTTT. Translation gives CASNLSGGPPDTQYF.

This chain connects TRBV3-1 (or the pseudogene TRBV3-2) to TRBJ2-3; 8 nucleotides align to TRBD1. Germline V gene sequence: CDR1 LGHDT, CDR2 YNNKEL (reference sequence). After removal of 3 bases from V and 1 base from J, the junction contained 9 bases not matched to a gene. The CDR3 has 17 amino acids. The CDR3 is CASSHANPGQGTDTQYF. The DNA for the CDR3 is TGTGCCAGCAGCCATGCGAATCCGGGACAGGGCACAGATACGCAGTATTTT.

This CDR3 is CATSDGGVIDNEQFF. For the CDR3, the DNA is TGTGCCACCAGTGATGGCGGCGTAATAGACAATGAGCAGTTCTTC. The rearrangement uses TRBV24-1 and TRBJ2-1; D remains unclear. V was shortened by 3 bases and J by 5 bases, with 13 bases between the two germline ends. Germline V gene data show CDR1 as KGHDR and CDR2 as SFDVKD. This CDR3 spans 15 amino acids.

Only a few counts were recorded for this clone. The J gene is TRBJ2-2, the V gene TRBV5-1, with TRBD1 identical over 7 bases. CDR1 SGHRS and CDR2 YFSETQ come from the germline V gene. This CDR3 region has 16 residues. The ends lost 4 bases at V and 0 bases at J; junction bases unmatched: 6. As DNA, the CDR3 is TGCGCCAGCAGCCCGACAGGGAATTCGAACACCGGGGAGCTGTTTTTT. Amino acids: CASSPTGNSNTGELFF.

The rearrangement uses TRBV7-9 and TRBJ2-1, with D possibly matching TRBD1 (5 bases). Looked up from germline, CDR1 is SEHNR and CDR2 is FQNEAQ (reference sequence). Trimming cost V 3 bases and J 8 bases, with 17 bases left between them. The CDR3 spans 15 residues. The CDR3 bases are TGTGCCAGCAGCTTCAGGGTCCTCTTCGTGGATGAGCAGTTCTTC. Its translation: CASSFRVLFVDEQFF.

The rearrangement joins TRBV5-1 to TRBJ2-7; 7 nucleotides agree with TRBD1. CDR1 and CDR2 (germline): SGHRS, YFSETQ. This CDR3 contains 12 residues. Unmatched junction bases numbered 3, after V lost 5 bases and J lost 4 bases. The CDR3 here is CASRMTGYEQYF. The CDR3 DNA follows: TGCGCCAGCAGGATGACAGGGTACGAGCAGTACTTC.

The chain combines TRBV10-3 with TRBJ1-5, with D possibly matching TRBD1 (5 bases). Per germline, CDR1 ENHRY and CDR2 SYGVKD. Trimming took off 0 bases at V and 6 bases at J, with 9 bases between the two ends. This CDR3 region has 14 residues. DNA of the CDR3: TGTGCCATCAGTGAGTCCGGGGGAAGTCAGCCCCAGCATTTT. Translated: CAISESGGSQPQHF.

V and J are TRBV14 and TRBJ2-2, with D tentatively TRBD2 (6 bases). The CDR3 has 17 amino acids. Trimming shortened V by 4 bases and J by 5 bases, and 20 bases separated the two germline ends. The germline CDR1 and CDR2 sequences are SGHDN and FVKESK. The chain's CDR3 is CASSRFSGGLMTGELFF. CDR3 bases: TGTGCCAGCAGCCGGTTTTCTGGGGGGTTGATGACCGGGGAGCTGTTTTTT.

The table lists this clone with many counts. The chain uses TRBV10-3 and TRBJ2-7; tentative D call: TRBD2 (5 bases). Between the trimmed V and J ends, which lost 9 bases and 2 bases, there was a span of 14 bases. Germline CDR1 and CDR2: ENHRY and SYGVKD. CDR3 size: 13 residues. CDR3 protein: CAIRTDGAYEQYF. The DNA for the CDR3 is TGTGCCATTCGGACTGACGGGGCCTACGAGCAGTACTTC.

The J gene is TRBJ2-1, the V gene TRBV7-6; a weak D match, TRBD1 (6 bases). The germline CDR1 and CDR2 sequences are SGHVS and FNYEAQ. The V end was cut by 1 base, the J end by 4 bases, with 8 bases between. The CDR3 loop spans 14 amino acids. The CDR3 protein is CASSLEGVYNEQFF. Here the CDR3 DNA reads TGTGCCAGCAGCTTAGAGGGGGTGTACAATGAGCAGTTCTTC.

The chain couples TRBV9 to TRBJ2-7, with 15 nucleotides matching TRBD2. With V trimmed by 4 bases and J by 3 bases, 14 bases remained unmatched. The CDR3 covers 19 residues. Germline V gene lookup returns CDR1 SGDLS and CDR2 YYNGEE. CDR3 protein: CASSLIDMGTSGRNYEQYF. CDR3 DNA sequence: TGTGCCAGCAGCCTCATAGATATGGGGACTAGCGGGAGGAACTACGAGCAGTACTTC.

The chain has TRBV7-3 and TRBJ2-5; 8 bases line up with TRBD1. Trimming cost V 0 bases and J 1 base; bases outside gene matches: 1. Germline CDR1 and CDR2: SGHTA and FQGTGA. The CDR3 has 15 residues. The CDR3 DNA reads TGTGCCAGCAGCTTAACGGGGACAGGCCAAGAGACCCAGTACTTC. It codes for CASSLTGTGQETQYF. Together with reference TRBV7-3 and TRBJ2-5, the CDR3 gives the full variable domain: GAGVSQTPSNKVTEKGKYVELRCDPISGHTALYWYRQSLGQGPEFLIYFQGTGAADDSGLPNDRFFAVRPEGSVSTLKIQRTERGDSAVYLCASSLTGTGQETQYFGPGTRLLVL.

This CDR3 reads CASSPGTITTDTQYF. Here the CDR3 DNA reads TGTGCCAGCAGCCCAGGGACAATCACCACAGATACGCAGTATTTT. This rearrangement joins TRBV6-5 to TRBJ2-3, with D possibly TRBD1 on 6 matching bases. V dropped 6 bases and J dropped 2 bases, with 15 bases sitting between them. CDR3 length: 15 amino acids. Germline V gene lookup returns CDR1 MNHEY and CDR2 SVGAGI.

In its sample, this clone was seen once. The chain links TRBV19 to TRBJ2-6; possible D gene TRBD1, 6 bases. CDR1 is LNHDA and CDR2 is SQIVND in the germline V gene (reference sequence). The CDR3 has 14 residues. Trimming cost V 8 bases and J 0 bases, with 8 bases left between them. This CDR3 reads CASWDTSGANVLTF. As DNA, the CDR3 is TGTGCCAGTTGGGACACCTCTGGGGCCAACGTCCTGACTTTC.

This rearrangement joins TRBV5-5 to TRBJ1-5; weak D call: TRBD1 (5 bases). The V end lost 1 base, the J end lost 2 bases, and 13 bases lay between the germline ends. CDR1 is SGHKS and CDR2 is YYEKEE in the germline V gene (reference sequence). The CDR3 sequence is 16 residues long. CDR3 nucleotides: TGTGCCAGCAGCTTGCAAGTCCAGGGCCGCAATCAGCCCCAGCATTTT. Translating it yields CASSLQVQGRNQPQHF.

The CDR3 here is CASSPNFEQYF. Written as DNA, the CDR3 is TGTGCCAGCAGCCCCAACTTCGAGCAGTACTTC. The chain couples TRBV28 to TRBJ2-7; D gene uncertain. V was clipped by 6 bases and J by 6 bases, with 9 bases between them. In germline, CDR1 is MDHEN, CDR2 SYDVKM. This CDR3 has 11 residues.

CDR3 in amino acids: CASSFRTGYSGANVLTF. CDR3 bases: TGTGCCAGCAGTTTCAGGACAGGGTACTCTGGGGCCAACGTCCTGACTTTC. The V call is TRBV27, the J call TRBJ2-6; TRBD1 aligns across 8 bases. Per germline, CDR1 MNHEY and CDR2 SMNVEV (reference sequence). With V trimmed by 3 bases and J by 0 bases, 4 bases remained unmatched. This CDR3 has 17 residues.